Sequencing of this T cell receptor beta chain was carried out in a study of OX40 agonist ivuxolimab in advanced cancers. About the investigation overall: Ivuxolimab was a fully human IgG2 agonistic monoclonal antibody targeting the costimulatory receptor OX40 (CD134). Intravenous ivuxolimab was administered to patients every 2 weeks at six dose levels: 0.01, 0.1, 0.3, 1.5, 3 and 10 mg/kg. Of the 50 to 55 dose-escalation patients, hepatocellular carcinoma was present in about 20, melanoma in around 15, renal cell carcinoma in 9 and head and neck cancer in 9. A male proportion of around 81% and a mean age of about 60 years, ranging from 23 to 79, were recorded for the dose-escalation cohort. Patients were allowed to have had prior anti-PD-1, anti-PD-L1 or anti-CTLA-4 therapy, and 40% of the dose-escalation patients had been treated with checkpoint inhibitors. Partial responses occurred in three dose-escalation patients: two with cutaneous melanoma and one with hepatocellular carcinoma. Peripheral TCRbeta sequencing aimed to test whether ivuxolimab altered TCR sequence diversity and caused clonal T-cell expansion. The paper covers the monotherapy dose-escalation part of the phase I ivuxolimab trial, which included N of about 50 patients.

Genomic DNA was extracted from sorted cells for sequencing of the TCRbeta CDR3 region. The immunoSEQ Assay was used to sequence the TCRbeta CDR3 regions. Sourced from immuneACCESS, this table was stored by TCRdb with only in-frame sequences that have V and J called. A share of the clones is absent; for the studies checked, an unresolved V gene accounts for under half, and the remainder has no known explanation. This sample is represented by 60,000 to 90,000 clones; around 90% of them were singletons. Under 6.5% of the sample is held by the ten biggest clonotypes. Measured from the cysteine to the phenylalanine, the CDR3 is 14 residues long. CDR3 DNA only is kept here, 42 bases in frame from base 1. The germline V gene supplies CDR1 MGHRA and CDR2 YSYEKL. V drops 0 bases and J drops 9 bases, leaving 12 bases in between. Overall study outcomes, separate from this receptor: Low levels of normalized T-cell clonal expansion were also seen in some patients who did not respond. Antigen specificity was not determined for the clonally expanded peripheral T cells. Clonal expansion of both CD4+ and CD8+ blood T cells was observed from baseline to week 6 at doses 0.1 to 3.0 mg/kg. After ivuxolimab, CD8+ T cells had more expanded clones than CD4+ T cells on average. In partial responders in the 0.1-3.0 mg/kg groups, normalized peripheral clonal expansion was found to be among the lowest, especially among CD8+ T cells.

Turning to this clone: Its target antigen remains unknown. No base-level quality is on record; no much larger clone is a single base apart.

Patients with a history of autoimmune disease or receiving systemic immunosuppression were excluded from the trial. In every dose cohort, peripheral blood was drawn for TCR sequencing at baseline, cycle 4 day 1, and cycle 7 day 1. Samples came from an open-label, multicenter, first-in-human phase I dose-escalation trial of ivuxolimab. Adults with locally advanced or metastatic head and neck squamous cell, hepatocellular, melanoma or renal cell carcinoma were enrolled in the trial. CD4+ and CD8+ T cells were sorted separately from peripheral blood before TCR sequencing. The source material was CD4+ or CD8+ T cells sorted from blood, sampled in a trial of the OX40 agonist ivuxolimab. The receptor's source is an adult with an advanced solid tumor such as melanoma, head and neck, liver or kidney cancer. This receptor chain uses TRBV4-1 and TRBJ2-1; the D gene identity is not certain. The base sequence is TGCGCCAGCAGCCAAGATCAGGTTCTGACTGAGCAGTTCTTC. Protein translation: CASSQDQVLTEQFF.